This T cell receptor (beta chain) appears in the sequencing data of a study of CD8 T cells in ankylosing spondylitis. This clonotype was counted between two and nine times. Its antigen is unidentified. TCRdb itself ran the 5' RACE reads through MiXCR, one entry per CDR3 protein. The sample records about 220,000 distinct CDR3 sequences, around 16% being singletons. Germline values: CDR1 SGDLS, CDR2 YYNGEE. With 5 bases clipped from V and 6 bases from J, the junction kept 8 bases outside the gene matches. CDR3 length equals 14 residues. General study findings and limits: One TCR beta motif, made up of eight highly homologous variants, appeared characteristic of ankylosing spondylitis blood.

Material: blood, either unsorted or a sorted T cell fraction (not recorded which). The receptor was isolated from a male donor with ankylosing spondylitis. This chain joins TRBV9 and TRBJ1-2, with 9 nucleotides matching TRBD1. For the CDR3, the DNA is TGTGCCAGCAGTGTGTGGGGGGACAGGGATGGCTACACCTTC. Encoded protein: CASSVWGDRDGYTF.